This T cell receptor beta chain was obtained from a study of beta chain features in type 1 diabetes. Findings and limits, study-wide: Within the patient group, naive, central memory and Treg TCRB repertoires appeared more similar to each other than within healthy donors. Among type 1 diabetes patients, VDJ junctions had fewer insertions and more deletions. The study found moderately but significantly shorter TCRB CDR3s in all four CD4+ subsets of Type 1 diabetes patients. For cells with high TCR expression, cDNA sequencing could yield over-representation.

The ends lost 5 bases at V and 2 bases at J; junction bases unmatched: 4. The CDR3 consists of 13 residues. Germline loops: CDR1 GTSNPN, CDR2 SVGIG (reference sequence). This clone showed up just a few times. Its antigen is currently unknown. Reverse transcribing all isolated RNA meant expressed TCRB transcripts were sequenced. TCRdb keeps only in-frame clones here, not all; method: immunoSEQ multiplex PCR. Found here are some 200,000 clones, roughly 11% of them singletons; the top ten hold about 1.2%. This receptor was identified in a man in his late teens or twenties in good health. Material for sequencing was central memory CD4+ T cells from blood. The rearrangement uses TRBV30 and TRBJ2-5, with 8 bases fitting TRBD1. DNA of the CDR3: TGTGCCTGGGACAGGACAGGGCAAGAGACCCAGTACTTC. Its translation: CAWDRTGQETQYF.